This T cell receptor (beta chain) was profiled in a study of cytomegalovirus exposure and HLA in healthy donors. Overall study: The approximately 120 million unique TCR beta sequences, from roughly 170 million T cells, were found by an earlier analysis. The study's early data release held about 85 million unique TCRs from HLA-typed donors.

Looked up from germline, CDR1 is SGHVS and CDR2 is FQNEAQ. The CDR3 spans 15 residues. The V end was cut by 4 bases, the J end by 4 bases, with 15 bases between. The study, taken as a whole, reports: Listed as cytomegalovirus-associated were 150 to 200 TCR beta chains. Despite most TCR sequences being rare, some public TCRs occurred in many donors.

Researchers ran the PCR with 60 Vbeta and 13 Jbeta primers. Repertoires were generated with immunoSEQ multiplex PCR, while TCRdb's copy carries only in-frame clones and drops some. This repertoire includes roughly 50,000 clones. Remarks on this clone: Antigen: not known.

Sample: PBMCs. This chain links TRBV7-8 with TRBJ2-3; a possible D gene is TRBD1 (7 bases). The TCR comes from a woman aged 55-69 years in good health and CMV-seropositive. DNA of the CDR3: TGTGCCAGCAGCTCCCTCGGAGGGGGCCCAGATACGCAGTATTTT. Translation gives CASSSLGGGPDTQYF.